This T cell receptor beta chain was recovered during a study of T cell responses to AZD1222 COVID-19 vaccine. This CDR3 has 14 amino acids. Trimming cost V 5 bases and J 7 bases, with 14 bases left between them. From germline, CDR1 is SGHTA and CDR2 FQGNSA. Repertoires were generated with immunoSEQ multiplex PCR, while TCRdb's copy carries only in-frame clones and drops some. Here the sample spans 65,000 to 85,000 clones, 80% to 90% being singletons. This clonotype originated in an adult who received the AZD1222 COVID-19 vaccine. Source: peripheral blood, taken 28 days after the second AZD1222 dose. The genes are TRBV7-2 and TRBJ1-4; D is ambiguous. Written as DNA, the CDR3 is TGTGCCAGCAGCCAAAGAAGCAGCGGTGAAAAACTGTTTTTT. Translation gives CASSQRSSGEKLFF.